The clone carrying this TCR beta chain has just a few counts. Antigen specificity is unknown. This PCR relied on a set of 60 Vbeta primers and 13 Jbeta primers. Assay: immunoSEQ multiplex PCR; the TCRdb copy retains only in-frame clones and omits some. The sample consists of 180,000 or so clones, roughly four fifths of them appearing once. The sample comes from a study of cytomegalovirus exposure and HLA in healthy donors. Study findings and constraints: There were some V segments, including TRBV6-2 and TRBV6-3, excluded as indistinguishable. Researchers reported in a later analysis that a missense DCLRE1C variant was tied to TCR beta V- and J-gene trimming. Analysis was performed later, and it showed HLA-associated TCR beta chains to be more clonally expanded than equally common others.

V gave up 3 bases and J gave up 4 bases, with 12 bases separating them. Per germline, CDR1 KGHSH and CDR2 LQKENI. The CDR3 extends over 14 amino acids. Sequencing input: PBMCs. V usage is TRBV18 and J usage is TRBJ1-2; D gene ambiguous. The sequence was collected from a boy under 10 years old in good health and CMV-seronegative. CDR3 amino acids: CASSPPAGAYGYTF. The CDR3 DNA reads as TGTGCCAGCTCACCCCCCGCGGGCGCCTATGGCTACACCTTC. The full variable domain, its missing parts supplied by reference TRBV18 and TRBJ1-2, is NAGVMQNPRHLVRRRGQEARLRCSPMKGHSHVYWYRQLPEEGLKFMVYLQKENIIDESGMPKERFSAEFPKEGPSILRIQQVVRGDSAAYFCASSPPAGAYGYTFGSGTRLTVV.